This TCR beta chain stems from a study of T cells in Graves' hyperthyroidism and ophthalmopathy. Overall study findings and caveats: Expanded thyroid clonotypes (above 0.001) were mostly also found in blood.

This clonotype was counted ten times or more. What it binds is not known. This CDR3 spans 11 amino acids. Germline CDR1 is MDHEN and CDR2 is SYDVKM. Trimming stripped 10 bases from V and 7 bases from J, with 14 bases between. Amplified TCR beta CDR3 regions came from RNA transcripts. A first-round RT-PCR of the TCR CDR3 used the HTBI primer set. Each CDR3 protein gets one entry after TCRdb re-called the multiplex PCR reads with MiXCR. The sample carries 300,000 to 400,000 distinct CDR3 sequences, 13% recorded once. Uncontrolled infection, other autoimmune disease, pregnancy or lactation barred patients from enrollment.

Sequencing was performed on blood. This rearrangement joins TRBV28 to TRBJ2-7; D remains ambiguous. This clonotype was obtained from a woman in her late teens or twenties with Graves' hyperthyroidism. The CDR3 DNA sequence: TGTGCCACCCAGCCCTTCGGGGAGCAGTACTTC. It codes for CATQPFGEQYF.